Described below is a single T cell receptor (beta chain) sequence and its context. The antigen is undetermined. The sample is drawn from a study of OX40 agonist ivuxolimab in advanced cancers. The overall study: Under the entry rules, prior anti-PD-1, anti-PD-L1 or anti-CTLA-4 therapy was allowed, and roughly 39% had some. There were three patients with partial responses, one having hepatocellular carcinoma and two cutaneous melanoma.

Study-wide results and caveats: The study found that CD8+ T cells averaged more expanded clones than CD4+.

Repertoires were generated with immunoSEQ multiplex PCR, while TCRdb's copy carries only in-frame clones and drops some. The table records about 35,000 clones, around 84% of them present only once. Per the germline V gene, CDR1 is MNHEY and CDR2 is SMNVEV (reference sequence). V was shortened by 0 bases and J by 0 bases, with 5 bases between the two germline ends. The CDR3 sequence is 15 residues long. Sequencing was performed on CD4+ or CD8+ T cells sorted from blood, taken in a trial of the OX40 agonist ivuxolimab. The chain recombines TRBV27 with TRBJ1-4; D unclear. This sequence was found in an adult with an advanced solid tumor such as melanoma, head and neck, liver or kidney cancer. CDR3 sequence reads: CASSLSPATNEKLFF. CDR3 coding DNA: TGTGCCAGCAGTTTATCCCCTGCAACTAATGAAAAACTGTTTTTT.